This T cell receptor (beta chain) was captured by sequencing in a study of patients and donors after allogeneic stem cell transplantation. This clonotype was counted between two and nine times. Each CDR3 protein is one row after TCRdb ran MiXCR on the RT-PCR reads. The sample includes approximately 33,000 distinct CDR3 sequences, around 7% of them seen just once. Looked up from germline, CDR1 is DFQATT and CDR2 is SNEGSKA (reference sequence). This CDR3 is 17 amino acids long. Trimming cost V 0 bases and J 4 bases, with 22 bases left between them. This TCR was recovered from a human donor who was either an allogeneic HSCT recipient or a stem cell or donor lymphocyte infusion donor (not recorded which). It is not recorded whose cells these are; they may come from a transplant donor. This sequence joins TRBV20-1 and TRBJ2-7; tentative D call: TRBD1 (6 bases). Sequenced sample: blood, either unsorted or a sorted T cell fraction (not recorded which). The CDR3 DNA reads TGCAGTGCTAGAGATAATTGGGGGACAACACCAGGGTACGAGCAGTACTTC. This sequence encodes CSARDNWGTTPGYEQYF.